These 32 T cell receptor beta chains share one sample of origin, sequenced in a study of blood T cell repertoires in COVID-19. Repertoires were generated with immunoSEQ multiplex PCR, while TCRdb's copy carries only in-frame clones and drops some. In the table there are 250,000 or so clones, 86% of which are singletons. The sequenced sample consisted of peripheral blood. The receptors stem from a man aged 35-49 years with active or convalescent COVID-19.

This clone was observed once. The chain joins TRBV28 to TRBJ1-5, with no clear D. V lost 7 bases and J lost 3, with 13 bases in between. The CDR3 has 14 residues. Germline V gives CDR1 MDHEN, CDR2 SYDVKM. The DNA of the CDR3 is TGTGCCAGCACCCTGGTCGGTTTCAATCAGCCCCAGCATTTT. Its translation is CASTLVGFNQPQHF.

The J gene is TRBJ2-2, the V gene TRBV5-1; TRBD1 matches at 8 bases. This CDR3 region has 13 residues. Germline V gene lookup returns CDR1 SGHRS and CDR2 YFSETQ. CDR3 DNA: TGCGCGACAGGGGAACTTTTCACCGGGGAGCTGTTTTTT. Its protein product is CATGELFTGELFF.

V and J are TRBV27 and TRBJ2-7; TRBD1 matches at 9 bases. Germline V gene lookup returns CDR1 MNHEY and CDR2 SMNVEV (reference sequence). With V trimmed by 7 bases and J by 1 base, 11 bases remained unmatched. This CDR3 contains 16 residues. As DNA, the CDR3 is TGTGCCAGCAAGCCGTGGGCCGGGACAGGGTCCTACGAGCAGTACTTC. As protein: CASKPWAGTGSYEQYF.

The V gene is TRBV5-1, the J gene TRBJ2-1, with 8 bases fitting TRBD2. The germline CDR1 and CDR2 sequences are SGHRS and YFSETQ. The CDR3 loop spans 15 amino acids. V dropped 4 bases and J dropped 1; count of bases not matched to a gene: 4. DNA of the CDR3: TGCGCCAGCAGCAGTATAGCGGGATCCTACAATGAGCAGTTCTTC. Its protein product is CASSSIAGSYNEQFF.

The V and J genes are TRBV24-1 and TRBJ1-2; D unclear. The CDR3 covers 14 residues. Per the germline V gene, CDR1 is KGHDR and CDR2 is SFDVKD. The germline V and J ends were trimmed by 1 base and 0 bases, with 5 bases remaining between them. The CDR3 loop is CATSDFAANYGYTF. As DNA, the CDR3 is TGTGCCACCAGTGATTTCGCAGCTAACTATGGCTACACCTTC.

On this clone: The same CDR3 arises from other DNA sequences in this sample as well. The chain recombines TRBV11-2 with TRBJ2-1, with D perhaps matching TRBD1 (5 bases). CDR3 length: 14 amino acids. Trimming took 1 base from V and 4 from J, leaving 8 bases between them. Germline CDR1 SGHAT, CDR2 FQNNGV. The CDR3 region is CASSLAGPYNEQFF. CDR3 nucleotides: TGTGCCAGCAGCTTAGCAGGGCCATACAATGAGCAGTTCTTC.

The rearrangement uses TRBV19 and TRBJ1-4; D is undetermined. V lost 5 bases and J lost 5, with 9 bases in between. The CDR3 covers 13 residues. Germline V CDR1 and CDR2: LNHDA, SQIVND (reference sequence). The CDR3, as DNA: TGTGCCAGTAGTCTTCACATCAATGAAAAACTGTTTTTT. Translating gives CASSLHINEKLFF.

V usage is TRBV19 and J usage is TRBJ1-4, with 8 bases that match TRBD1. The CDR3 is made up of 14 amino acids. After removal of 1 base from V and 7 bases from J, the junction contained 2 bases not matched to a gene. Germline-derived CDR1 and CDR2 are LNHDA and SQIVND (reference sequence). DNA for the CDR3: TGTGCCAGTAGTATAGGACAGGGGACTGAAAAACTGTTTTTT. Translation: CASSIGQGTEKLFF.

The rearrangement uses TRBV3-1 (or the pseudogene TRBV3-2) and TRBJ1-1; possible D gene TRBD1, 6 bases. The CDR3 spans 16 residues. Germline assignment: CDR1 LGHDT and CDR2 YNNKEL (reference sequence). Trimming removed 3 bases at V and 5 bases at J, with 19 bases between. CDR3 bases: TGTGCCAGCAGCCAGCGGGCAGGGAGGGGGTGGACTGAAGCTTTCTTT. Translation: CASSQRAGRGWTEAFF.

Comment on this clone: Other DNA sequences from this sample encode an identical CDR3 as well. This chain joins TRBV5-1 and TRBJ1-5; 8 bases map to TRBD1. The CDR3 is made up of 14 amino acids. V lost 4 bases, J lost 5 bases, and 5 bases stayed unmatched. Germline CDR1 is SGHRS and CDR2 is YFSETQ. The CDR3 spells CASSTGQGDQPQHF. As DNA, the CDR3 is TGCGCCAGCAGCACCGGACAGGGTGATCAGCCCCAGCATTTT.

J is TRBJ2-7 and V is TRBV27, with 7 nucleotides matching TRBD1. From germline, CDR1 is MNHEY and CDR2 SMNVEV (reference sequence). The J segment lost 4 bases and the V segment lost 6 bases, leaving 9 bases of the junction unmatched. CDR3 length equals 14 residues. The CDR3: CASRRQGERYEQYF. In DNA form, the CDR3 reads TGTGCCAGCAGAAGACAGGGAGAAAGGTACGAGCAGTACTTC.

The V call is TRBV5-1, the J call TRBJ2-7; D gene uncertain. Germline CDR1 and CDR2: SGHRS and YFSETQ. The CDR3 runs 13 residues. V lost 0 bases and J lost 7, with 11 bases in between. For the CDR3, the DNA is TGCGCCAGCAGCTTGGGAGATCGGTTGGAGCAGTACTTC. The encoded protein is CASSLGDRLEQYF.

This chain links TRBV9 with TRBJ1-4; no reliable D call. This CDR3 is built from 13 residues. With 0 bases removed from V and 8 bases from J, the gap between germline ends came to 8 bases. Germline V gene sequence: CDR1 SGDLS, CDR2 YYNGEE. CDR3 in DNA: TGTGCCAGCAGCGTAGTGGGAGGGGAAAAACTGTTTTTT. This sequence encodes CASSVVGGEKLFF.

On this clone: A read error is possible here, since a much larger clone lies one base away. Additional DNA sequences in this sample encode the identical CDR3. This chain uses TRBV30 with TRBJ2-7, with 9 bases fitting TRBD2. Trimming at V came to 5 bases and at J to 5 bases, leaving 13 bases not matched to a gene. CDR1 and CDR2 from the germline V gene are GTSNPN and SVGIG (reference sequence). The CDR3 totals 15 residues. The CDR3 here is CAWRGAGGRVDEQYF. CDR3 DNA sequence: TGTGCCTGGCGGGGGGCGGGGGGGAGGGTCGACGAGCAGTACTTC. Filled out from reference TRBV30 and TRBJ2-7, the complete variable domain reads SQTIHQWPATLVQPVGSPLSLECTVEGTSNPNLYWYRQAAGRGLQLLFYSVGIGQISSEVPQNLSASRPQDRQFILSSKKLLLSDSGFYLCAWRGAGGRVDEQYFGPGTRLTVT.

The gene calls are TRBV21-1 and TRBJ2-4; the table's D call, TRBD2, was not checked against the DNA. TRBV21-1 is flagged as a pseudogene. CDR3 length equals 14 residues. CDR3 protein: CASSGGLAKNIQYF. Written as DNA, the CDR3 is TGTGCCAGCAGCGGGGGACTAGCCAAAAACATTCAGTACTTC.

This clone was seen a handful of times. This sequence joins TRBV19 and TRBJ1-1; no clear D gene. The CDR3 covers 13 residues. V was cut by 3 bases and J by 6 bases, with 11 bases left in between. The germline CDR1 and CDR2 sequences are LNHDA and SQIVND (reference sequence). CDR3 amino acids: CASSIFREAEAFF. CDR3 DNA: TGTGCCAGTAGTATTTTCCGGGAGGCTGAAGCTTTCTTT.

The gene calls are TRBV6-2 or TRBV6-3 and TRBJ1-5; 12 nucleotides line up with TRBD1. J was trimmed by 7 bases and V by 5 bases; bases with no gene match: 15. This CDR3 spans 18 amino acids. The germline gives CDR1 MNHEY, CDR2 SVGEGT. CDR3 loop: CASSITGTGGSGRQPQHF. The CDR3 DNA reads as TGTGCCAGCAGTATTACCGGGACAGGGGGCTCCGGGCGGCAGCCCCAGCATTTT.

The genes are TRBV11-2 and TRBJ2-7; no firm D call. Trimming pared 1 base from V and 4 bases from J, leaving 5 bases between. The CDR3 sequence is 12 residues long. Germline V gene data show CDR1 as SGHAT and CDR2 as FQNNGV. The CDR3 reads CASSLAPYEQYF. In DNA, the CDR3 is TGTGCCAGCAGCTTAGCCCCATACGAGCAGTACTTC.

The V call is TRBV19, the J call TRBJ2-5, with a weak D call TRBD2 (7 bases). CDR3 length: 15 amino acids. Germline CDR1 and CDR2: LNHDA and SQIVND (reference sequence). Trimming stripped 3 bases from V and 5 bases from J, with 16 bases between. CDR3 amino acids: CASSIAGAIGETQYF. In DNA form, the CDR3 reads TGTGCCAGTAGTATTGCGGGGGCGATCGGGGAGACCCAGTACTTC.

The V call is TRBV10-1, the J call TRBJ1-1; unclear D gene. This CDR3 contains 12 residues. Germline CDR1 reads WNHNN; CDR2 reads SYGVQD (reference sequence). The germline V and J ends were trimmed by 5 bases and 10 bases, with 14 bases remaining between them. As DNA, the CDR3 is TGCGCCAGCAGTCCCAATCGTGTCGGAGCTTTCTTT. Translated: CASSPNRVGAFF.

This clone was counted a single time. The genes are TRBV24-1 and TRBJ2-5, with D possibly being TRBD2 (5 bases). Trimming cost V 4 bases and J 5 bases, with 10 bases left between them. The V gene's germline CDR1 is KGHDR and CDR2 SFDVKD. The CDR3 runs to 13 residues. CDR3 residues: CATSDGGTETQYF. CDR3 DNA: TGTGCCACCAGTGACGGAGGTACGGAGACCCAGTACTTC.

The V call is TRBV10-3, the J call TRBJ2-7; D is possibly TRBD2 (5 bases). From germline, CDR1 is ENHRY and CDR2 SYGVKD. V shed 3 bases and J shed 9 bases, with 9 bases lying between them. The CDR3 is 11 residues long. The CDR3 loop reads CAISDFEGQYF. The CDR3 nucleotides read TGTGCCATCAGTGATTTTGAGGGGCAGTACTTC.

V usage is TRBV30 and J usage is TRBJ2-7; tentative D call: TRBD1 (5 bases). The V gene lost 8 bases and the J gene lost 0 bases, with 11 bases spanning the gap. The CDR3 covers 12 residues. Germline lookup yields CDR1 GTSNPN and CDR2 SVGIG (reference sequence). The CDR3 bases are TGTGCCGGCCAGGGCGCCTCCTACGAGCAGTACTTC. Encoded protein: CAGQGASYEQYF.

The chain recombines TRBV28 with TRBJ2-5; maybe TRBD2 (5 bases). The germline V and J ends were trimmed by 5 bases and 7 bases, with 11 bases remaining between them. Germline V gene lookup returns CDR1 MDHEN and CDR2 SYDVKM. The CDR3 is 12 amino acids. The CDR3 protein is CASSPLGRTQYF. CDR3 DNA: TGTGCCAGCAGTCCACTAGGGAGGACCCAGTACTTC.

This clone is a singleton in its sample. The V and J genes are TRBV30 and TRBJ1-5; TRBD1 agrees at 8 bases. Germline trimming cut 1 base from V and 6 bases from J; bases unmatched to any gene: 11. Germline loops: CDR1 GTSNPN, CDR2 SVGIG (reference sequence). The CDR3 loop spans 16 amino acids. The CDR3 protein is CAWSGGTGPTSQPQHF. The CDR3 nucleotides are TGTGCCTGGAGTGGCGGGACAGGCCCGACGAGTCAGCCCCAGCATTTT.

The CDR3 here is CASRPGQGSNYGYTF. CDR3 DNA: TGTGCCAGCAGGCCGGGACAGGGTTCGAACTATGGCTACACCTTC. The rearrangement joins TRBV25-1 to TRBJ1-2; 9 bases are a match to TRBD1. CDR1 is MGHDK and CDR2 is SYGVNS in the germline V gene. The ends lost 6 bases at V and 2 bases at J; junction bases unmatched: 7. CDR3 length: 15 residues.

The chain couples TRBV2 to TRBJ2-1; possible D gene TRBD2, 5 bases. The germline V gene encodes CDR1 SNHLY and CDR2 FYNNEI. The CDR3 sequence is 15 residues long. V lost 8 bases and J lost 2, with 16 bases in between. CDR3 sequence: CASRLAGGAYNEQFF. CDR3 nucleotide sequence: TGTGCCAGCCGTCTTGCGGGCGGAGCCTACAATGAGCAGTTCTTC.

The J gene is TRBJ1-1, the V gene TRBV6-5, with a tentative D call TRBD1 (5 bases). This CDR3 region has 15 residues. Germline V gives CDR1 MNHEY, CDR2 SVGAGI. Between the trimmed V and J ends, which lost 2 bases and 1 base, there was a span of 11 bases. CDR3 nucleotides: TGTGCCAGCAGTTACCAGGGCAGGGCGAACACTGAAGCTTTCTTT. Its translation is CASSYQGRANTEAFF.

J is TRBJ2-5 and V is TRBV5-4; TRBD1 matches at 8 bases. The J segment lost 5 bases and the V segment lost 1 base, leaving 7 bases of the junction unmatched. Germline CDR1 and CDR2: SGHNT and YYREEE (reference sequence). CDR3 length equals 15 residues. The CDR3, as DNA: TGTGCCAGCAGCTTGCAGGGGGCGCTTGTGGAGACCCAGTACTTC. Translation: CASSLQGALVETQYF.

This chain uses TRBV27 with TRBJ2-5; 8 positions agree with TRBD1. V shed 3 bases and J 5 bases; nucleotides not matched to a gene: 5. Germline lookup yields CDR1 MNHEY and CDR2 SMNVEV (reference sequence). This CDR3 is 14 amino acids long. CDR3 amino acids: CASSFAGGGETQYF. CDR3 nucleotides: TGTGCCAGCAGTTTCGCAGGGGGCGGGGAGACCCAGTACTTC.

V gene TRBV9 combines with J gene TRBJ2-1, with TRBD2 matching over 7 bases. From germline, CDR1 is SGDLS and CDR2 YYNGEE. The CDR3 length is 14 residues. V trimming: 3 bases; J trimming: 10 bases; junction bases outside the gene matches: 10. The CDR3 nucleotides are TGTGCCAGCAGCGCTCTCCCTAGCGGTGGGGAGCAGTTCTTC. Residues: CASSALPSGGEQFF.

V is TRBV12-3 or TRBV12-4 and J is TRBJ1-1; D remains ambiguous. Trimming stripped 3 bases from V and 1 base from J, with 6 bases between. The CDR3 loop spans 13 amino acids. DNA for the CDR3: TGTGCCAGCAGTTTGAGCGAGAACACTGAAGCTTTCTTT. Translated: CASSLSENTEAFF.